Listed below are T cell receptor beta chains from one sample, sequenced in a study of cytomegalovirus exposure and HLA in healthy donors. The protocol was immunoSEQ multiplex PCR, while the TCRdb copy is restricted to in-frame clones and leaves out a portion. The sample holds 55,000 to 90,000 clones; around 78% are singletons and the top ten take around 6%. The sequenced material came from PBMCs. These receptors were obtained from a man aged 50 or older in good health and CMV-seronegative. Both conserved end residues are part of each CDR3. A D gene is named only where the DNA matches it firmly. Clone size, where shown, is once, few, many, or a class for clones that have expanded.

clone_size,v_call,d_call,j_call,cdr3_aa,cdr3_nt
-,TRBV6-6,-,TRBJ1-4,CASSYSFLAGEKLFF,TGTGCCAGCAGTTACTCTTTTCTGGCGGGAGAAAAACTGTTTTTT
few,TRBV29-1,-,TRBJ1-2,CSVEVPATSNYGYTF,TGCAGCGTTGAAGTTCCCGCGACTTCTAACTATGGCTACACCTTC
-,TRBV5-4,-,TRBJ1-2,CASSGRETRGYGYTF,TGTGCCAGCAGCGGACGGGAGACCCGGGGCTATGGCTACACCTTC
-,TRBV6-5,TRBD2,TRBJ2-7,CASSPGTSVHEQYF,TGTGCCAGCAGTCCCGGGACTAGCGTCCACGAGCAGTACTTC
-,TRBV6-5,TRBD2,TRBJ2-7,CASIKSPATSSEQYF,TGTGCCAGCATCAAATCCCCCGCGACTAGCAGTGAGCAGTACTTC
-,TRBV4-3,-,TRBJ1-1,CASSQDSGGRSEAFF,TGCGCCAGCAGCCAAGATTCGGGGGGACGATCTGAAGCTTTCTTT
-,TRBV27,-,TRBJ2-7,CASSLTGYEQYF,TGTGCCAGCAGTTTAACGGGTTACGAGCAGTACTTC
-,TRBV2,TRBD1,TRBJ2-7,CASTPGQVRYEQYF,TGTGCCAGCACCCCAGGACAGGTCCGTTACGAGCAGTACTTC
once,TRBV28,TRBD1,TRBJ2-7,CASCSTGTGVREQYF,TGTGCCAGCTGTTCAACCGGGACAGGGGTGCGCGAGCAGTACTTC
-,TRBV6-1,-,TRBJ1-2,CAALEAGASRYGYTF,TGTGCCGCACTAGAAGCAGGGGCTTCCCGATATGGCTACACCTTC
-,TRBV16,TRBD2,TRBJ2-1,CASSLSGTINNGGQFF,TGTGCCAGCAGCCTGAGTGGGACTATAAACAATGGCGGGCAGTTCTTC
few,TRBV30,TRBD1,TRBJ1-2,CAWSVLRTGGYGYTF,TGTGCCTGGAGTGTATTGCGGACAGGGGGTTATGGCTACACCTTC
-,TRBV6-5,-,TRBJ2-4,CASKGGPGPPNIQYF,TGTGCCAGTAAGGGAGGCCCGGGGCCCCCAAACATTCAGTACTTC
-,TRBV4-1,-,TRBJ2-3,CASSQPDQPGLNSFSTDTQYF,TGCGCCAGCAGCCAGCCCGATCAACCGGGACTTAATTCCTTTAGCACAGATACGCAGTATTTT
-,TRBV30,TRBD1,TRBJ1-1,CAWRVTGTNTEAFF,TGTGCCTGGAGAGTGACAGGGACTAACACTGAAGCTTTCTTT
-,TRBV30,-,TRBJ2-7,CAWSAGNSYEQYF,TGTGCCTGGAGTGCAGGGAATTCCTACGAGCAGTACTTC
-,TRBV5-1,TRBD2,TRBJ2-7,CASSLLASGYEQYF,TGCGCCAGCAGCTTGCTCGCTAGCGGCTACGAGCAGTACTTC
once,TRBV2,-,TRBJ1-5,CASSGNRLGNQPQHF,TGTGCCAGCAGCGGAAACAGGTTAGGCAATCAGCCCCAGCATTTT
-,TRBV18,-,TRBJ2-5,CASSFSDVNAGETQYF,TGTGCCAGCTCATTCTCAGACGTCAACGCAGGAGAGACCCAGTACTTC
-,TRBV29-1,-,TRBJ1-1,CVGRPQGNEAFF,TGTGTGGGACGCCCGCAGGGGAATGAAGCTTTCTTT
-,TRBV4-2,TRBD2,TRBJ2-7,CASSQTSGGPYEQYF,TGTGCCAGCAGCCAAACTAGCGGGGGACCCTACGAGCAGTACTTC
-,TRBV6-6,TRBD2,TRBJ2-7,CASSSTSSGVSYEQYF,TGTGCCAGCAGTTCCACCAGTAGCGGGGTCTCCTACGAGCAGTACTTC
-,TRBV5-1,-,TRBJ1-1,CASSSLGGKAFF,TGCGCCAGCAGCTCCCTCGGGGGGAAAGCTTTCTTT
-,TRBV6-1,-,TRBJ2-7,CASSTRQLYEQYF,TGTGCCAGCAGTACCAGACAGCTCTACGAGCAGTACTTC
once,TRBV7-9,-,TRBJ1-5,CASSLAAGSNQPQHF,TGTGCCAGCAGCTTAGCGGCAGGGAGCAATCAGCCCCAGCATTTT
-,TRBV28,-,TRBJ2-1,CASSSPRVAEGNLNEQFF,TGTGCCAGCAGTTCCCCCCGTGTGGCAGAGGGTAACTTGAATGAGCAGTTCTTC
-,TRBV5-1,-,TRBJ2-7,CASSVTSGPYEQYF,TGCGCCAGCAGCGTGACCTCAGGGCCCTACGAGCAGTACTTC
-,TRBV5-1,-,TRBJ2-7,CASSLEAGFRAYEQYF,TGCGCCAGCAGCTTGGAAGCGGGTTTTCGCGCCTACGAGCAGTACTTC
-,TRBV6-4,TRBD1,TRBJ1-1,CASSVVTGGDAFF,TGTGCCAGCAGTGTGGTGACAGGGGGGGATGCTTTCTTT
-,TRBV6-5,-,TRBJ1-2,CASSLLEGPLGGYTF,TGTGCCAGCAGTTTATTGGAGGGCCCACTTGGTGGCTACACCTTC
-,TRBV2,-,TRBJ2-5,CASSAGPRGLETQYF,TGTGCCAGCAGTGCGGGACCCCGGGGGTTAGAGACCCAGTACTTC
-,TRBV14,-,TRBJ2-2,CASSITGELFF,TGTGCCAGCAGCATAACCGGGGAGCTGTTTTTT
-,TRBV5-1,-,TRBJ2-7,CASSLDSTYEQYF,TGCGCCAGCAGCTTGGACAGCACCTACGAGCAGTACTTC
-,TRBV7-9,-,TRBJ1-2,CASSAVLDTHYGYTF,TGTGCCAGCAGCGCCGTACTTGACACACACTATGGCTACACCTTC
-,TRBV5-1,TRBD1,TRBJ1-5,CASSPGQNNQPQHF,TGCGCCAGCAGTCCGGGACAGAACAATCAGCCCCAGCATTTT
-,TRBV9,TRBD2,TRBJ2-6,CASSVAEGGSGANVLTF,TGTGCCAGCAGCGTAGCTGAGGGCGGGAGTGGGGCCAACGTCCTGACTTTC
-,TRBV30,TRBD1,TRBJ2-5,CAWRPGQVVQETQYF,TGTGCCTGGAGACCGGGACAGGTCGTCCAAGAGACCCAGTACTTC